The entry that follows covers one TCR beta chain sequence. Trimming took 3 bases from V and 7 from J, leaving 22 bases between them. Germline V gives CDR1 SGDLS, CDR2 YYNGEE. This CDR3 has 16 residues. These data are taken from a study of CD8+ T cells in alopecia areata. Isolated RNA was reverse transcribed into cDNA used as the sequencing template. Sequencing used immunoSEQ multiplex PCR; TCRdb keeps in-frame clones, though not all of them. The data hold about 180,000 clones, with 63% observed a single time. The chain is built from TRBV9 and TRBJ1-2; weak D call: TRBD1 (6 bases). Specimen: CD4+ T cells sorted from blood, collected at week 0. The receptor comes from a human donor with alopecia areata. The CDR3 spells CASSEAPGRGGSGYTF. For the CDR3, the DNA is TGTGCCAGCAGCGAAGCTCCCGGCAGGGGAGGTTCTGGCTACACCTTC.